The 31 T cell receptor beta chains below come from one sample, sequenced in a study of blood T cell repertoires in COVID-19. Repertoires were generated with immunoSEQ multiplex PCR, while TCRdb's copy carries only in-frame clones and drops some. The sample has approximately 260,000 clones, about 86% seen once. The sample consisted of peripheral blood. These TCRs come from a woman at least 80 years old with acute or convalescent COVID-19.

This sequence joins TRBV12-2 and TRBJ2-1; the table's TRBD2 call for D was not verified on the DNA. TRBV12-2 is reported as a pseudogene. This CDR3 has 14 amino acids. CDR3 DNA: TGTGCAAGTCGCTTGGGGAGGGATGGAAATGAGCAGTTCTTC. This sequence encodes CASRLGRDGNEQFF.

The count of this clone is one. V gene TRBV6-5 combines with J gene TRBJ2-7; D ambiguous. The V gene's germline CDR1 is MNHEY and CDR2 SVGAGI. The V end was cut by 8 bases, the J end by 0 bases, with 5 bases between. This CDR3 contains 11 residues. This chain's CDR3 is CASGPSYEQYF. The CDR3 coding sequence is TGTGCCAGCGGGCCCTCCTACGAGCAGTACTTC.

The CDR3 loop is CASTPRPGSVPYTGELFF. In nucleotides, the CDR3 is TGTGCCAGTACCCCCCGGCCAGGGTCCGTCCCTTACACCGGGGAGCTGTTTTTT. V usage is TRBV19 and J usage is TRBJ2-2; D may be TRBD1 (5 bases). V was cut by 7 bases and J by 3 bases, with 24 bases left in between. Germline V gene data show CDR1 as LNHDA and CDR2 as SQIVND (reference sequence). The CDR3 extends over 18 amino acids.

CDR3 nucleotides: TGTGCCAGCAGCAGTACTAGCTCTAGCACAGATACGCAGTATTTT. As protein: CASSSTSSSTDTQYF. This chain uses TRBV28 with TRBJ2-3; D is perhaps TRBD2 (6 bases). The CDR3 consists of 15 residues. Germline values: CDR1 MDHEN, CDR2 SYDVKM. Trimming left V 6 bases short and J 0 bases short, with 13 bases between.

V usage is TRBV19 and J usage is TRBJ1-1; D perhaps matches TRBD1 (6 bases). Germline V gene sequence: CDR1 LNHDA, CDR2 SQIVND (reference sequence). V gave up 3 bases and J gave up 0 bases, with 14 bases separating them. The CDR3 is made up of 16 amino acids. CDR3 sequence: CASSMFGGGLNTEAFF. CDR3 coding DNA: TGTGCCAGTAGTATGTTTGGGGGCGGATTGAACACTGAAGCTTTCTTT.

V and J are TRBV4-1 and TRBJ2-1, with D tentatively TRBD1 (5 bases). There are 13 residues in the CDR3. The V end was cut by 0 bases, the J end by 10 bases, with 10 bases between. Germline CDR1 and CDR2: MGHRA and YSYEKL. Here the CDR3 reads CASSQETELEQFF. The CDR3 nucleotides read TGCGCCAGCAGCCAAGAGACAGAATTGGAGCAGTTCTTC.

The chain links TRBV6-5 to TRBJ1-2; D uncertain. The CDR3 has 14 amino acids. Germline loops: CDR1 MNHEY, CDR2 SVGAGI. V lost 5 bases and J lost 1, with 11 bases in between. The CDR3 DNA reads TGTGCCAGCAGTAAGGACGGGATTAACTATGGCTACACCTTC. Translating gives CASSKDGINYGYTF.

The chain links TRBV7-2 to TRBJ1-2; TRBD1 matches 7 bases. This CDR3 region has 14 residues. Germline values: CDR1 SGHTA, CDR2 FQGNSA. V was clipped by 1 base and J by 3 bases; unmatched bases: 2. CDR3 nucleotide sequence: TGTGCCAGCAGCTTAGACAGGGGACACTATGGCTACACCTTC. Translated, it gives CASSLDRGHYGYTF.

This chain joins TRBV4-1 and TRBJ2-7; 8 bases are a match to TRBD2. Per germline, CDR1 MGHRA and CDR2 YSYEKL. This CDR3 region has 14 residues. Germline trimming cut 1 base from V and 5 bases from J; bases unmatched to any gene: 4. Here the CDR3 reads CASSQVRGGHEQYF. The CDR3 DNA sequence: TGCGCCAGCAGCCAAGTACGGGGGGGTCACGAGCAGTACTTC.

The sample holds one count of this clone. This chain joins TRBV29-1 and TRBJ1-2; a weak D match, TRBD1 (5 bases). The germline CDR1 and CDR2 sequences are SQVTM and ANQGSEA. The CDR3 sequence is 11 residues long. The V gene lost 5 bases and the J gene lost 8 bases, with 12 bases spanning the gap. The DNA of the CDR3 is TGCAGCGTTTCCGGGCAGGGCGGCTACACCTTC. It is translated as CSVSGQGGYTF.

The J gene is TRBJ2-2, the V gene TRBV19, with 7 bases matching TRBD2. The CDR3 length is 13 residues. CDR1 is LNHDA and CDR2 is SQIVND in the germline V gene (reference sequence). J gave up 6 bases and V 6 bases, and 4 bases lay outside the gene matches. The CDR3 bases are TGTGCCAGTAGCCCGGCGGGGGCCGGGGAGCTGTTTTTT. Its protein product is CASSPAGAGELFF.

The CDR3 here is CASSVGGSPGKLFF. CDR3 DNA sequence: TGTGCCAGCAGCGTAGGTGGGAGCCCGGGGAAACTGTTTTTT. The chain uses TRBV9 and TRBJ1-4; D is unresolved. V was trimmed by 0 bases and J by 11 bases, leaving 14 bases between them. CDR1 and CDR2 from the germline V gene are SGDLS and YYNGEE. This CDR3 has 14 residues.

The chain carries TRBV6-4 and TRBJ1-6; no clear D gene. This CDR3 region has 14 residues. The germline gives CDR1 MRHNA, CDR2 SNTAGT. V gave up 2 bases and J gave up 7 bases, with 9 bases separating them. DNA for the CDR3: TGTGCCAGCAGTGACGGCTTATCCAATTCACCCCTCCACTTT. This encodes CASSDGLSNSPLHF.

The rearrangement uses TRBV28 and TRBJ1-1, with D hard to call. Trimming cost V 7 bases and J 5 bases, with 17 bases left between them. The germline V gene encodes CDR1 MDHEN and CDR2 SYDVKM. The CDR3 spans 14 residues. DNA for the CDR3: TGTGCCAGCAACAGTATCCTCATAGGTACTGAAGCTTTCTTT. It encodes CASNSILIGTEAFF.

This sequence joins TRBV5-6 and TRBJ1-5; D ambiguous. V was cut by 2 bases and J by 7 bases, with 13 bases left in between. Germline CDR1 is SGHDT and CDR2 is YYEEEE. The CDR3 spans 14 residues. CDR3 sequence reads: CASSLRAGMQPQHF. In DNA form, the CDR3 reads TGTGCCAGCAGCTTAAGGGCGGGGATGCAGCCCCAGCATTTT.

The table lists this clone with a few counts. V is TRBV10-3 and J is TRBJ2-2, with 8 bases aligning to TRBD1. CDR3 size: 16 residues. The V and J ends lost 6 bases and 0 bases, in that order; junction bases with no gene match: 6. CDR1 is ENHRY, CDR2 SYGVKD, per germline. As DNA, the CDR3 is TGTGCCATCAGAAAGGGACAGGACACGAACACCGGGGAGCTGTTTTTT. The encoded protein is CAIRKGQDTNTGELFF.

CDR3 DNA sequence: TGCGCCAGCAGCTTATATAGCGGGTCCCAAGAGACCCAGTACTTC. It translates to CASSLYSGSQETQYF. This chain connects TRBV5-1 to TRBJ2-5; 7 bases are a match to TRBD2. Losses at the gene ends were 2 bases for V and 1 base for J; bases not matched to a gene: 5. Germline assignment: CDR1 SGHRS and CDR2 YFSETQ. The CDR3 contains 15 residues.

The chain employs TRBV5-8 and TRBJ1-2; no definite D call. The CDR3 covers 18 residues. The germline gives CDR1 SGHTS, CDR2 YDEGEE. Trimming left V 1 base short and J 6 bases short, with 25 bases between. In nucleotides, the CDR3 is TGTGCCAGCAGCTTGACTGTGGGAACCGGGATATACTTGAATGGCTACACCTTC. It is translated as CASSLTVGTGIYLNGYTF. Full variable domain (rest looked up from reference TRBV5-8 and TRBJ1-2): EAGVTQSPTHLIKTRGQQATLRCSPISGHTSVYWYQQALGLGLQFLLWYDEGEERNRGNFPPRFSGRQFPNYSSELNVNALELEDSALYLCASSLTVGTGIYLNGYTFGSGTRLTVV.

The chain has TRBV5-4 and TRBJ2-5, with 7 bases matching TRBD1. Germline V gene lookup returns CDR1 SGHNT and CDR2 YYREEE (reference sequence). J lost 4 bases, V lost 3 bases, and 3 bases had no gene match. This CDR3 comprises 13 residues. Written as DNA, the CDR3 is TGTGCCAGCAGCTGGGACAGCGGAGAGACCCAGTACTTC. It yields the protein CASSWDSGETQYF.

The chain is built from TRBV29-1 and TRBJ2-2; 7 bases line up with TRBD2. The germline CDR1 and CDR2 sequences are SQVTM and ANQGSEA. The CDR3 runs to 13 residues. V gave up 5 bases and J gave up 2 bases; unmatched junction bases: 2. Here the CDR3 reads CSVTGLNTGELFF. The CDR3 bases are TGCAGCGTTACGGGACTAAACACCGGGGAGCTGTTTTTT.

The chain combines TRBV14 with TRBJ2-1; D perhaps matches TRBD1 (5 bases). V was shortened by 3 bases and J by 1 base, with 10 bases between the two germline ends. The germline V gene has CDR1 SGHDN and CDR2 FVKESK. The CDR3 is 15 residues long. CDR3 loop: CASSHRAVSYNEQFF. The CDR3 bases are TGTGCCAGCAGCCACAGGGCCGTATCCTACAATGAGCAGTTCTTC.

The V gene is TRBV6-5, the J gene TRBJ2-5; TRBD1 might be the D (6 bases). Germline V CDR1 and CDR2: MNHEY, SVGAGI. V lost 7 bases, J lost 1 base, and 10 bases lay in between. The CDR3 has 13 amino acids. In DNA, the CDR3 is TGTGCCAGCACCAGGACAGTCCAAGAGACCCAGTACTTC. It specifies CASTRTVQETQYF.

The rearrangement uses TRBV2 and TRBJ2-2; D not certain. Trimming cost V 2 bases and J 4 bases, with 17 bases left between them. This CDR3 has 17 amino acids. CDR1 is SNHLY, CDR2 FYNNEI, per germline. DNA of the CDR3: TGTGCCAGCAGTGAATTAGCTTCTCCTAGAGGCACCGGGGAGCTGTTTTTT. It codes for CASSELASPRGTGELFF.

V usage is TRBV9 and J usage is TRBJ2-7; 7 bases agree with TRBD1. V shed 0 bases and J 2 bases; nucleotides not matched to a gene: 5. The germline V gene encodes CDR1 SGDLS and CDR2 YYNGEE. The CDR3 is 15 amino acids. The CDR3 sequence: CASSVALTGPYEQYF. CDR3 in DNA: TGTGCCAGCAGCGTAGCATTGACAGGGCCCTACGAGCAGTACTTC. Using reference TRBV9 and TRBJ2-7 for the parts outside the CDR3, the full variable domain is DSGVTQTPKHLITATGQRVTLRCSPRSGDLSVYWYQQSLDQGLQFLIQYYNGEERAKGNILERFSAQQFPDLHSELNLSSLELGDSALYFCASSVALTGPYEQYFGPGTRLTVT.

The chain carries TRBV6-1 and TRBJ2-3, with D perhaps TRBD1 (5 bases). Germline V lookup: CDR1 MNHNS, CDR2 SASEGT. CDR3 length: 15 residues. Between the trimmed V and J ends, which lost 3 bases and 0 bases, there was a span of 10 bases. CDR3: CASSEGQVSTDTQYF. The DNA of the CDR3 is TGTGCCAGCAGTGAGGGGCAAGTAAGCACAGATACGCAGTATTTT.

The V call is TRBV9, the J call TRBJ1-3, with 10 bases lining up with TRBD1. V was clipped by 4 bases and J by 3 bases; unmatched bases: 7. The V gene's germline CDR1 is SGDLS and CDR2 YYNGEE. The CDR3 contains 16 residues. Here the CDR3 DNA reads TGTGCCAGCAGCCAGACGACAGGGGGCGTTGGAAACACCATATATTTT. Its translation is CASSQTTGGVGNTIYF.

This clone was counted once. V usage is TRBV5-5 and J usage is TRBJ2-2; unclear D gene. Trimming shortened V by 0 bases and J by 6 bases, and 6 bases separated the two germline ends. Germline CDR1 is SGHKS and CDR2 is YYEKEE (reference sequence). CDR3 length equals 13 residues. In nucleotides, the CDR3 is TGTGCCAGCAGCTTGGCTGCAGCCGGGGAGCTGTTTTTT. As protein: CASSLAAAGELFF.

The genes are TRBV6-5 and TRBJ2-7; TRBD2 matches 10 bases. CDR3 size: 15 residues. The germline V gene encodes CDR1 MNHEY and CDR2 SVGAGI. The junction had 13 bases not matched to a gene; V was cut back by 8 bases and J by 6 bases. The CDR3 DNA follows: TGTGCCAGCCGAACAGCGGGGGGGCCATATGGCGAGCAGTACTTC. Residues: CASRTAGGPYGEQYF.

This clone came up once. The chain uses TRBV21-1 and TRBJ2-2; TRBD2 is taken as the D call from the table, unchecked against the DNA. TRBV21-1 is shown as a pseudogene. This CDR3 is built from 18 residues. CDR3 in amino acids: CASITEGRTGANTGELFF. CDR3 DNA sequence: TGTGCCAGCATCACGGAGGGCCGGACCGGCGCGAACACCGGGGAGCTGTTTTTT.

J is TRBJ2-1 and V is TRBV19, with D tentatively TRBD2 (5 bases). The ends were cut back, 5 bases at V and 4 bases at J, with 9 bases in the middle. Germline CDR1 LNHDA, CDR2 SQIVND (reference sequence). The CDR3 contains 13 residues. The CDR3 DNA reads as TGTGCCAGTAGTCCCGCGGGTTACAATGAGCAGTTCTTC. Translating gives CASSPAGYNEQFF. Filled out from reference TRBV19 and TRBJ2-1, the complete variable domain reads DGGITQSPKYLFRKEGQNVTLSCEQNLNHDAMYWYRQDPGQGLRLIYYSQIVNDFQKGDIAEGYSVSREKKESFPLTVTSAQKNPTAFYLCASSPAGYNEQFFGPGTRLTVL.

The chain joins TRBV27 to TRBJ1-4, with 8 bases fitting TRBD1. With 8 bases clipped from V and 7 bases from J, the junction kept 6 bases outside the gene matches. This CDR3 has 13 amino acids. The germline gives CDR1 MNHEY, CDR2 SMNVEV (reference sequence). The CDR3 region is CASASQGAEKLFF. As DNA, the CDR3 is TGTGCCAGCGCGAGCCAGGGGGCTGAAAAACTGTTTTTT.